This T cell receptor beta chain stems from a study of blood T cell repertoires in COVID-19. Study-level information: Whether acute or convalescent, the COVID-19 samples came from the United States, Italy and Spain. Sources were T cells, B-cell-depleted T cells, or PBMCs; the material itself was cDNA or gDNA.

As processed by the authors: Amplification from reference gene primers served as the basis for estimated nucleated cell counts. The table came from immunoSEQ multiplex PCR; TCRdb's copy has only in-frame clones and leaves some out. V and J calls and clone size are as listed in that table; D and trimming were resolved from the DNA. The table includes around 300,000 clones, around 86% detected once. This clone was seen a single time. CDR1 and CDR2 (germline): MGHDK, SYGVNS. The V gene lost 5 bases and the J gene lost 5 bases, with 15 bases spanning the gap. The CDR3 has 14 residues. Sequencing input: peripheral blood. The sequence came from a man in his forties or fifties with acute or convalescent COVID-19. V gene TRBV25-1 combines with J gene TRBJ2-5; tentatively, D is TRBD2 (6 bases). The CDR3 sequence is CASSFVAGRETQYF. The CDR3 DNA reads TGTGCCAGCAGTTTCGTAGCAGGGAGGGAGACCCAGTACTTC.